Listed here are 30 T cell receptor beta chains from one sample, sequenced in a study of CD8+CD57+ T cells in acquired aplastic anemia. In patients chosen for sequencing, flow cytometry had shown CD8+CD57+ cell expansion. Researchers used genomic DNA as the template to profile TCR beta VDJ and CDR3. TCRdb used MiXCR to reprocess the reads, holding one entry per CDR3 protein. The table has roughly 180,000 distinct CDR3 sequences, around 60% seen once. Material: sorted CD4+, CD8+, or CD8+CD57+ T cells (not recorded which) from PBMCs. Every receptor here comes from a human donor with aplastic anemia.

This chain joins TRBV6-1 and TRBJ1-1; no reliable D call. The ends were cut back, 4 bases at V and 6 bases at J, with 21 bases in the middle. Germline values: CDR1 MNHNS, CDR2 SASEGT. This CDR3 has 16 amino acids. The CDR3 loop is CASSGVGLIVSAEAFF. CDR3 bases: TGTGCCAGCAGTGGGGTTGGATTGATCGTTTCCGCTGAAGCTTTCTTT.

The rearrangement joins TRBV2 to TRBJ2-3, with D uncertain. The germline V gene has CDR1 SNHLY and CDR2 FYNNEI. This CDR3 contains 19 residues. Trimming stripped 1 base from V and 0 bases from J, with 20 bases between. The CDR3 DNA reads TGTGCCAGCAGTGAAGGGCCTCTGGGGTCCTACTCTAGCACAGATACGCAGTATTTT. Protein: CASSEGPLGSYSSTDTQYF. Full variable domain (remainder filled in from reference TRBV2 and TRBJ2-3): EPEVTQTPSHQVTQMGQEVILRCVPISNHLYFYWYRQILGQKVEFLVSFYNNEISEKSEIFDDQFSVERPDGSNFTLKIRSTKLEDSAMYFCASSEGPLGSYSSTDTQYFGPGTRLTVL.

This clonotype was detected only a few times. V is TRBV2 and J is TRBJ2-1, with 10 bases aligning to TRBD2. The CDR3 runs to 15 residues. Trimming took 1 base from V and 4 from J; bases not matched to a gene: 1. CDR1 is SNHLY and CDR2 is FYNNEI in the germline V gene. The CDR3 nucleotides read TGTGCCAGCAGTGAAGGGACTAGCGGATACAATGAGCAGTTCTTC. It is translated as CASSEGTSGYNEQFF.

This clonotype was picked up a small number of times. V usage is TRBV20-1 and J usage is TRBJ2-7; D is uncertain. The CDR3 runs 13 residues. CDR1 and CDR2 (germline): DFQATT, SNEGSKA (reference sequence). Trimming cost V 0 bases and J 0 bases, with 6 bases left between them. CDR3 protein: CSARDGYSYEQYF. Here the CDR3 DNA reads TGCAGTGCTAGAGATGGCTACTCCTACGAGCAGTACTTC.

This sequence joins TRBV19 and TRBJ2-2, with D perhaps matching TRBD1 (5 bases). The CDR3 has 11 residues. Germline CDR1 and CDR2: LNHDA and SQIVND (reference sequence). Trimming took 9 bases from V and 6 from J, leaving 8 bases between them. The DNA for the CDR3 is TGTGCCAGCAGGGTATCCGGGGAGCTGTTTTTT. The encoded protein is CASRVSGELFF.

The chain has TRBV19 and TRBJ2-1; TRBD2 is a possible D gene (5 bases). Germline CDR1 is LNHDA and CDR2 is SQIVND (reference sequence). The CDR3 totals 14 residues. Trimming left V 11 bases short and J 10 bases short, with 24 bases between. The CDR3 DNA follows: TGTGCCTCATGTGTTTGGGGAGAGCGATGCGAGCAGTTCTTC. Its protein is CASCVWGERCEQFF. Full variable domain (remainder filled in from reference TRBV19 and TRBJ2-1): DGGITQSPKYLFRKEGQNVTLSCEQNLNHDAMYWYRQDPGQGLRLIYYSQIVNDFQKGDIAEGYSVSREKKESFPLTVTSAQKNPTAFYLCASCVWGERCEQFFGPGTRLTVL.

This clonotype was seen repeatedly, ten times or more. The chain recombines TRBV5-6 with TRBJ2-7; D perhaps matches TRBD1 (5 bases). Trimming took off 2 bases at V and 2 bases at J, with 8 bases between the two ends. This CDR3 region has 13 residues. CDR1 and CDR2 from the germline V gene are SGHDT and YYEEEE. In nucleotides, the CDR3 is TGTGCCAGCAGCTTCGTCAGGGCCTACGAGCAGTACTTC. Translated, it gives CASSFVRAYEQYF.

In nucleotides, the CDR3 is TGTGCCAGCAGTTTCAACTCCTACGAGCAGTACTTC. Its translation is CASSFNSYEQYF. V gene TRBV27 combines with J gene TRBJ2-7; D is unclear. Germline loops: CDR1 MNHEY, CDR2 SMNVEV (reference sequence). V was shortened by 3 bases and J by 0 bases, with 3 bases between the two germline ends. The CDR3 spans 12 residues.

This clonotype was counted many times. The V and J genes are TRBV6-2 or TRBV6-3 and TRBJ2-5; D possibly corresponds to TRBD2 (7 bases). V shed 0 bases and J shed 5 bases, with 16 bases lying between them. From germline, CDR1 is MNHEY and CDR2 SVGEGT. The CDR3 totals 16 residues. Written as DNA, the CDR3 is TGTGCCAGCAGTTACTCGGAGGGGGGGGGCAGGGAGACCCAGTACTTC. This gives the protein CASSYSEGGGRETQYF.

The table lists this clonotype with many counts. This rearrangement joins TRBV5-5 to TRBJ2-7; possibly TRBD1 for D (6 bases). Germline CDR1 and CDR2: SGHKS and YYEKEE (reference sequence). V gave up 7 bases and J gave up 6 bases, with 14 bases separating them. CDR3 length: 12 residues. This chain's CDR3 is CASGAGDSEQYF. DNA for the CDR3: TGTGCCAGCGGCGCAGGGGATAGCGAGCAGTACTTC.

This chain joins TRBV2 and TRBJ1-5, with unresolved D. Looked up from germline, CDR1 is SNHLY and CDR2 is FYNNEI. This CDR3 is built from 14 residues. Trimming pared 8 bases from V and 6 bases from J, leaving 17 bases between. Written as DNA, the CDR3 is TGTGCCAGCCGGAGGGTGCGGGAGGCTCAGCCCCAGCATTTT. Encoded protein: CASRRVREAQPQHF.

This clonotype was recorded many times. V gene TRBV4-2 combines with J gene TRBJ2-3; 7 bases align to TRBD2. This CDR3 is built from 14 residues. Germline values: CDR1 LGHNA, CDR2 YNFKEQ. With 0 bases clipped from V and 5 bases from J, the junction kept 2 bases outside the gene matches. CDR3 region: CASSQESGVDTQYF. The CDR3, as DNA: TGTGCCAGCAGCCAAGAGAGCGGGGTAGATACGCAGTATTTT.

The chain carries TRBV3-1 and TRBJ1-2, with D maybe TRBD1 (6 bases). Germline CDR1 reads LGHDT; CDR2 reads YNNKEL (reference sequence). CDR3 length equals 17 residues. V was pared by 4 bases and J by 2 bases, with 20 bases between. The CDR3 region has the DNA TGTGCCAGCAGCCTTTCGACTTATAGGGGGTTAAACTATGGCTACACCTTC. This codes for CASSLSTYRGLNYGYTF.

This clonotype was counted many times. The V and J genes are TRBV19 and TRBJ1-5; D may be TRBD1 (5 bases). The ends were cut back, 2 bases at V and 5 bases at J, with 10 bases in the middle. The CDR3 is 14 residues long. Germline V gene data show CDR1 as LNHDA and CDR2 as SQIVND (reference sequence). CDR3 residues: CASSIMRGDQPQHF. CDR3 sequence (DNA): TGTGCCAGTAGTATAATGCGGGGGGATCAGCCCCAGCATTTT.

This chain uses TRBV2 with TRBJ2-7; no clear D. CDR3 size: 13 residues. V lost 7 bases and J 0 bases, leaving 10 bases between the germline ends. Germline V lookup: CDR1 SNHLY, CDR2 FYNNEI. The DNA for the CDR3 is TGTGCCAGCACCGGCACTCTCTCCTACGAGCAGTACTTC. Translation gives CASTGTLSYEQYF.

The chain carries TRBV10-1 and TRBJ2-3; D remains ambiguous. This CDR3 spans 15 amino acids. The germline V and J ends were trimmed by 7 bases and 0 bases, with 14 bases remaining between them. CDR1 and CDR2 (germline): WNHNN, SYGVQD (reference sequence). CDR3: CASTLNGDSTDTQYF. CDR3 sequence (DNA): TGCGCCAGCACTTTGAATGGGGATAGCACAGATACGCAGTATTTT.

This chain uses TRBV2 with TRBJ2-1; the D is unclear. With 6 bases removed from V and 2 bases from J, the gap between germline ends came to 11 bases. Per the germline V gene, CDR1 is SNHLY and CDR2 is FYNNEI. CDR3 size: 14 residues. The CDR3 bases are TGTGCCAGCAGATCCCCAGAGCCCTACAATGAGCAGTTCTTC. This codes for CASRSPEPYNEQFF. The entire variable domain, with the rest obtained from reference TRBV2 and TRBJ2-1, is as follows: EPEVTQTPSHQVTQMGQEVILRCVPISNHLYFYWYRQILGQKVEFLVSFYNNEISEKSEIFDDQFSVERPDGSNFTLKIRSTKLEDSAMYFCASRSPEPYNEQFFGPGTRLTVL.

V gene TRBV24-1 combines with J gene TRBJ1-1; D might be TRBD1 (6 bases). V lost 0 bases and J 7 bases, leaving 14 bases between the germline ends. CDR1 is KGHDR and CDR2 is SFDVKD in the germline V gene. This CDR3 contains 15 residues. CDR3 sequence (DNA): TGTGCCACCAGTGATTTGGACACAGGGTCTATTGAAGCTTTCTTT. Translated, it gives CATSDLDTGSIEAFF.

The table lists this clonotype with a few counts. The V call is TRBV12-3 or TRBV12-4, the J call TRBJ2-7; D is undetermined. Trimming removed 3 bases from V and 2 bases from J, with 5 bases in between. This CDR3 is 12 amino acids long. CDR3 sequence: CASSFRTYEQYF. The CDR3 DNA is TGTGCCAGCAGTTTTCGTACCTACGAGCAGTACTTC.

There are a few counts of this clonotype. The chain recombines TRBV20-1 with TRBJ2-7; 11 bases map to TRBD1. J was trimmed by 6 bases and V by 3 bases; bases with no gene match: 10. The CDR3 has 15 residues. Germline V lookup: CDR1 DFQATT, CDR2 SNEGSKA (reference sequence). DNA for the CDR3: TGCAGTGCTAGGGACTTAGGGACAGGGGGTCGCGAGCAGTACTTC. It translates to CSARDLGTGGREQYF.

For this clonotype: Just one base apart from a much larger clone, this may be a read error. V gene TRBV10-3 combines with J gene TRBJ2-3; D not certain. The CDR3 extends over 13 amino acids. Germline values: CDR1 ENHRY, CDR2 SYGVKD. The CDR3 DNA follows: TGTGCCAGCAGTCCTCACACCATAGATACGCAGTATTTT. Translating gives CASSPHTIDTQYF.

This clonotype has ten or more counts. The V and J genes are TRBV2 and TRBJ2-1; D unclear. V was trimmed by 7 bases and J by 3 bases, leaving 10 bases between them. This CDR3 has 13 residues. The germline V gene has CDR1 SNHLY and CDR2 FYNNEI. In DNA, the CDR3 is TGTGCCAGCACCAGCTACTTCTACAATGAGCAGTTCTTC. It translates to CASTSYFYNEQFF.

This clonotype was picked up a small number of times. The chain combines TRBV27 with TRBJ2-7; no clear D gene. This CDR3 comprises 13 residues. Trimming stripped 7 bases from V and 6 bases from J, with 16 bases between. The germline V gene has CDR1 MNHEY and CDR2 SMNVEV (reference sequence). The CDR3 reads CASKRKGFFEQYF. CDR3 nucleotides: TGTGCCAGCAAAAGAAAGGGTTTTTTCGAGCAGTACTTC.

The CDR3 reads CSARTPSEQYF. In DNA form, the CDR3 reads TGCAGTGCTAGAACCCCTAGCGAGCAGTACTTC. The chain employs TRBV20-1 and TRBJ2-7; D ambiguous. The length of the CDR3 is 11 residues. CDR1 and CDR2 from the germline V gene are DFQATT and SNEGSKA (reference sequence). V was cut by 2 bases and J by 6 bases, with 8 bases left in between.

The chain recombines TRBV7-8 with TRBJ2-3; 10 bases agree with TRBD2. Germline V lookup: CDR1 SGHVS, CDR2 FQNEAQ. V shed 5 bases and J 6 bases; nucleotides not matched to a gene: 8. CDR3 size: 15 residues. The CDR3 nucleotides read TGTGCCAGCAGCCTAATGGGACTAGCGACCGATACGCAGTATTTT. This encodes CASSLMGLATDTQYF.

The rearrangement links TRBV5-1 to TRBJ2-2; TRBD1 or TRBD2 may be the D gene (5 bases each). The ends were cut back, 0 bases at V and 5 bases at J, with 11 bases in the middle. Germline V gene data show CDR1 as SGHRS and CDR2 as YFSETQ. The CDR3 spans 15 residues. CDR3 DNA sequence: TGCGCCAGCAGCTTGGAGCAGGGAGCAACCGGGGAGCTGTTTTTT. Protein: CASSLEQGATGELFF.

This clonotype was found many times. V and J are TRBV12-3 or TRBV12-4 and TRBJ2-2, with 9 bases aligning to TRBD2. V was clipped by 3 bases and J by 7 bases; unmatched bases: 3. CDR3 length: 14 residues. DNA for the CDR3: TGTGCCAGCAGTTTTGGCGGGGGGGGCGGGGAGCTGTTTTTT. The encoded protein is CASSFGGGGGELFF.

The chain carries TRBV7-8 and TRBJ1-2; D ambiguous. This CDR3 is built from 16 residues. V lost 1 base and J lost 8, with 20 bases in between. Germline CDR1 SGHVS, CDR2 FQNEAQ. In DNA form, the CDR3 reads TGTGCCAGCAGCTTAGAGCCGGGATCGATTTCGGGGGGCTACACCTTC. This sequence encodes CASSLEPGSISGGYTF.

In its sample, this clonotype was seen many times. The V call is TRBV20-1, the J call TRBJ2-3; possible D gene TRBD2, 7 bases. Germline assignment: CDR1 DFQATT and CDR2 SNEGSKA (reference sequence). The CDR3 sequence is 16 residues long. The V end was cut by 0 bases, the J end by 1 base, with 14 bases between. In DNA form, the CDR3 reads TGCAGTGCTAGAGAAGGGGGGGGGACTGGCACAGATACGCAGTATTTT. It encodes CSAREGGGTGTDTQYF.

This clonotype was seen many times. CDR3 amino acids: CASSFGNTGELFF. The CDR3 DNA reads as TGTGCCAGCAGCTTCGGAAACACCGGGGAGCTGTTTTTT. The chain combines TRBV7-3 with TRBJ2-2, with no clear D. This CDR3 is built from 13 residues. CDR1 and CDR2 from the germline V gene are SGHTA and FQGTGA. V lost 3 bases to trimming and J lost 2 bases, with 4 bases between them.